This paragraph reports one T cell receptor (beta chain). The antigen is unknown. This specimen comes from a study of shared clonotypes between healthy human individuals. Deep-level assay runs were performed. The repertoire was sequenced with immunoSEQ multiplex PCR; TCRdb's copy has only in-frame clones and lacks some. This sample has about 1.5 million clones, with under 99% found just once. Deletions cut 1 base from V and 6 bases from J, with 12 bases between. This CDR3 is 14 amino acids long. Germline V gives CDR1 SNHLY, CDR2 FYNNEI. Donors comprised only Caucasian adults living in Nashville, Tennessee. Study findings and constraints: Shared clonotypes: about 5% naive CD4, about 4% naive CD8, 2% to 2.5% memory CD4, over 0.3% memory CD8. Generation probabilities of non-shared clonotypes were lower (relative to those shared by all four donors).

J is TRBJ1-1 and V is TRBV2; D is perhaps TRBD1 (5 bases). Sequencing was performed on naive CD4+ T cells sorted from blood. Described subset: CD45RA+ positively selected. The sequence was obtained from a man aged 25-45 years in good health. The CDR3 here is CASSEVPVGAEAFF. The CDR3 DNA reads as TGTGCCAGCAGTGAAGTGCCCGTGGGGGCTGAAGCTTTCTTT.